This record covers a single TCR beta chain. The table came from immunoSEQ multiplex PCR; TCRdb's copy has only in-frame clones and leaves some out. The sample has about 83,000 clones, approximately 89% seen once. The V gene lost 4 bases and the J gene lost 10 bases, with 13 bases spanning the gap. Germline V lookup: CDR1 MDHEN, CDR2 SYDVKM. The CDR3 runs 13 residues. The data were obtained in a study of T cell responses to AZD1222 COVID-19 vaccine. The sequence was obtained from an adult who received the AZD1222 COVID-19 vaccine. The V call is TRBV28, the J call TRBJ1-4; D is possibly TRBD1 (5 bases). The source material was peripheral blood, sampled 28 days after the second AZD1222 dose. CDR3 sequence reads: CASSSPPGPKLFF. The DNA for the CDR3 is TGTGCCAGCAGTTCGCCCCCGGGGCCAAAACTGTTTTTT.